This T cell receptor (beta chain) was recorded in a study of immune evolution from preneoplasia to lung adenocarcinoma. The overall study: HLA loss of heterozygosity: roughly 6.6% AIS, about 15% MIA, about 31% ADC, none AAH.

Between the mid-2010s and the late 2010s, patients underwent resection in Japan or China. Two lung cancer pathologists independently confirmed each histologic diagnosis. Nucleic acids came from premalignant or tumor cells enriched by macro-dissection. Germline V CDR1 and CDR2: SGDLS, YYNGEE. CDR3 length: 13 residues. V dropped 0 bases and J dropped 4 bases, with 8 bases sitting between them. Libraries were prepared by immunoSEQ multiplex PCR; TCRdb keeps only in-frame clonotypes and omits some of them. The table has about 4,900 clones, 82% seen once. The receptor was isolated from a person aged 65 to 85 with lung adenocarcinoma. The sample taken for sequencing was FFPE lung adenocarcinoma in situ tissue. The rearrangement joins TRBV9 to TRBJ2-7, with TRBD1 as a possible D gene (5 bases). The CDR3 nucleotides are TGTGCCAGCAGCGTAGATGGACAATACGAGCAGTACTTC. Its protein product is CASSVDGQYEQYF.